The clone carrying this T cell receptor (beta chain) has at least ten counts. Antigen: not known. TCRdb independently ran MiXCR on the 5' RACE reads; one entry per CDR3 protein. The profile shows 500,000 to 700,000 distinct CDR3 sequences, roughly 6.6% of them singletons. This sample is part of a study of identical twins. General study points: Out-of-frame alpha sequences common to twins were enriched for low generation probability. Insertions ran lower in abundant cord blood beta clonotypes, though not in memory repertoires. There was more out-of-frame TCR alpha sharing in monozygotic twins than models estimated. The study found weaker excess twin sharing in beta out-of-frame sequences.

After removal of 6 bases from V and 8 bases from J, the junction contained 23 bases not matched to a gene. CDR1 is MGHDK and CDR2 is SYGVNS in the germline V gene. CDR3 length equals 20 residues. The data were also submitted as part of a second study, on yellow fever vaccine responses in identical twins.

Specimen: PBMCs. This chain uses TRBV25-1 with TRBJ2-1; the match to TRBD2 covers 12 bases. The clonotype was recovered from a woman under 30 in good health. The CDR3 region has the DNA TGTGCCAGCAGCGACCCAAATAACCTAGCGGGAGGGAGGGGGTTCGATGAGCAGTTCTTC. Protein product: CASSDPNNLAGGRGFDEQFF.